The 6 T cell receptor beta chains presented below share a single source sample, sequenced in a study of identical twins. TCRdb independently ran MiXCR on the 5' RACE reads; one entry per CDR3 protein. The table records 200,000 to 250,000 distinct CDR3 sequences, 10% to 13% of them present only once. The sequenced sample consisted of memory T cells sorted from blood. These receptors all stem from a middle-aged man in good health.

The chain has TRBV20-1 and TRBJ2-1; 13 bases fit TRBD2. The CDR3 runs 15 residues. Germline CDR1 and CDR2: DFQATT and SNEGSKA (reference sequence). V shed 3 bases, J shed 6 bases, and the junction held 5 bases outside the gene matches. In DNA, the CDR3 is TGCAGTGCTAGCCGACTAGCGGGAGGTGGCAATGAGCAGTTCTTC. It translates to CSASRLAGGGNEQFF.

As DNA, the CDR3 is TGTGCCAGCAGTTACTGGGCACTAGCGGGACCCATCACCGGGGAGCTGTTTTTT. Amino acids: CASSYWALAGPITGELFF. The chain combines TRBV6-5 with TRBJ2-2; 10 bases agree with TRBD2. From germline, CDR1 is MNHEY and CDR2 SVGAGI. J lost 4 bases, V lost 1 base, and 9 bases had no gene match. The CDR3 has 18 residues.

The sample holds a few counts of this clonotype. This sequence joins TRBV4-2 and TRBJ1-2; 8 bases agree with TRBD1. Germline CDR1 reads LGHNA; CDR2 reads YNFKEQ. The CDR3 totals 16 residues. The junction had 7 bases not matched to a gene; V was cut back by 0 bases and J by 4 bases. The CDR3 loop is CASSQDLSGGGYGYTF. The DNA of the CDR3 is TGTGCCAGCAGCCAAGACTTGTCAGGGGGCGGCTATGGCTACACCTTC.

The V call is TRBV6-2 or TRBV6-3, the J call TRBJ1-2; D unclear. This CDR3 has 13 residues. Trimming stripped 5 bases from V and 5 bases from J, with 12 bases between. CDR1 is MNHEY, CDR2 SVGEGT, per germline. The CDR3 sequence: CASSTDPFYGYTF. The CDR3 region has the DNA TGTGCCAGCAGTACCGACCCTTTTTATGGCTACACCTTC.

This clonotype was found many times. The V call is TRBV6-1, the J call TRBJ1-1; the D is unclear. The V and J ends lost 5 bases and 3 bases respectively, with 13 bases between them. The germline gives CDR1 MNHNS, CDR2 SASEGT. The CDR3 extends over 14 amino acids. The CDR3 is CASSTLVRDTEAFF. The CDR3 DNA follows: TGTGCCAGCAGTACCCTGGTCCGGGACACTGAAGCTTTCTTT.

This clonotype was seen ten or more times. CDR3 DNA: TGTGCCAGCAGCTTAGACGCGGGGGGGCCCCAGGAGCAGTTCTTC. Amino acid sequence: CASSLDAGGPQEQFF. V and J are TRBV7-8 and TRBJ2-1; 9 bases match TRBD2. This CDR3 spans 15 amino acids. Germline assignment: CDR1 SGHVS and CDR2 FQNEAQ. The ends lost 1 base at V and 10 bases at J; junction bases unmatched: 8.